This T cell receptor (beta chain) was sequenced for a study of blood T cell repertoires in COVID-19. Study-wide background: COVID-19 samples collected from the United States, Italy and Spain covered acute and convalescent phases. Nucleic acid was either cDNA or gDNA, and it came from T cells, B-cell-depleted T cells, or PBMCs.

In the original analysis: Cell counts per sample came from amplifying reference gene primers. Assay used: immunoSEQ multiplex PCR; TCRdb lists only in-frame clones, some missing. V and J calls and clone size are copied from that table; D and trimming were computed from the DNA. The table records roughly 100,000 clones, approximately 81% of them present only once. The receptor comes from a human donor in a cohort sampled during active COVID-19. Sequenced sample: peripheral blood.

The CDR3 DNA reads as TGTGCCAGCAGCTCTCTAGCCCGCGAGCAGTACTTC. This codes for CASSSLAREQYF. The chain carries TRBV28 and TRBJ2-7; D is perhaps TRBD2 (5 bases). CDR1 and CDR2 from the germline V gene are MDHEN and SYDVKM. The CDR3 runs to 12 residues. V shed 6 bases and J shed 6 bases, with 12 bases lying between them.